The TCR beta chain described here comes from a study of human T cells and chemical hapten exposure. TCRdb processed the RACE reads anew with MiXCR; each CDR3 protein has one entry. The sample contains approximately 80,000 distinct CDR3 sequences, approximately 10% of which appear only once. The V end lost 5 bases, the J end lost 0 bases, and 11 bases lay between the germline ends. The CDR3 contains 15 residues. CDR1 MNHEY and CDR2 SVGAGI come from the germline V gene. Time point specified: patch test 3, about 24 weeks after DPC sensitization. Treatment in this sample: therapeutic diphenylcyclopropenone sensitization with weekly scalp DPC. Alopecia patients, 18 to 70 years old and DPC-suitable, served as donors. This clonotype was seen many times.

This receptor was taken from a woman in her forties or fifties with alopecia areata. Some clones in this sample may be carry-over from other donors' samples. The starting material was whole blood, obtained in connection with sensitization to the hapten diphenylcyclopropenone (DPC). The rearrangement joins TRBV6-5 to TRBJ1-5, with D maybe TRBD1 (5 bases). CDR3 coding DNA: TGTGCCAGCAGTCCCGGACAACTTAGCAATCAGCCCCAGCATTTT. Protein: CASSPGQLSNQPQHF.